These 10 T cell receptor beta chains originate from one sample sequenced in a study of cytomegalovirus exposure and HLA in healthy donors. Use of 60 Vbeta and 13 Jbeta primers characterized the PCR. Produced via immunoSEQ multiplex PCR; TCRdb's table is partial and in-frame only. In the table there are about 150,000 clones, about 75% of which are singletons. Sequencing was performed on PBMCs. Receptor source: a woman in her thirties or forties in good health and CMV-seronegative.

V gene TRBV28 combines with J gene TRBJ2-5; TRBD2 agrees at 8 bases. The germline CDR1 and CDR2 sequences are MDHEN and SYDVKM. The length of the CDR3 is 16 residues. V dropped 6 bases and J dropped 2; count of bases not matched to a gene: 11. In DNA, the CDR3 is TGTGCCAGCAGACCGGGGGTAGCGGGGAGACAAGAGACCCAGTACTTC. Residues: CASRPGVAGRQETQYF. The whole variable domain, filled in from reference TRBV28 and TRBJ2-5, reads DVKVTQSSRYLVKRTGEKVFLECVQDMDHENMFWYRQDPGLGLRLIYFSYDVKMKEKGDIPEGYSVSREKKERFSLILESASTNQTSMYLCASRPGVAGRQETQYFGPGTRLLVL.

Only a few counts were recorded for this clone. This chain joins TRBV9 and TRBJ1-1; D ambiguous. This CDR3 region has 12 residues. Between the trimmed V and J ends, which lost 4 bases and 3 bases, there was a span of 7 bases. Germline CDR1 reads SGDLS; CDR2 reads YYNGEE. CDR3 DNA sequence: TGTGCCAGCAGCCCCCACTACACTGAAGCTTTCTTT. Residues: CASSPHYTEAFF. The entire variable domain, with the rest obtained from reference TRBV9 and TRBJ1-1, is as follows: DSGVTQTPKHLITATGQRVTLRCSPRSGDLSVYWYQQSLDQGLQFLIQYYNGEERAKGNILERFSAQQFPDLHSELNLSSLELGDSALYFCASSPHYTEAFFGQGTRLTVV.

A few counts support this clone. The V call is TRBV6-6, the J call TRBJ2-2; a weak D match, TRBD2 (5 bases). CDR1 MNHNY and CDR2 SVGAGI come from the germline V gene (reference sequence). V lost 0 bases and J 7 bases, leaving 9 bases between the germline ends. CDR3 length equals 14 residues. CDR3 nucleotides: TGTGCCAGCAGTTACTCGTGGACTTTCGGGGAGCTGTTTTTT. Protein product: CASSYSWTFGELFF.

CDR3 loop: CASRTQGAPNTEAFF. DNA for the CDR3: TGTGCCAGCAGAACGCAGGGGGCCCCGAACACTGAAGCTTTCTTT. This chain links TRBV6-5 with TRBJ1-1; 8 bases are shared with TRBD1. Germline trimming cut 6 bases from V and 1 base from J; bases unmatched to any gene: 7. The CDR3 is made up of 15 amino acids. Germline assignment: CDR1 MNHEY and CDR2 SVGAGI.

V gene TRBV30 combines with J gene TRBJ1-1, with 9 bases matching TRBD1. The CDR3 length is 13 residues. After removal of 3 bases from V and 5 bases from J, the junction contained 4 bases not matched to a gene. CDR1 and CDR2 (germline): GTSNPN, SVGIG (reference sequence). CDR3: CAWRDRGSTEAFF. In DNA form, the CDR3 reads TGTGCCTGGAGGGACAGGGGTAGTACTGAAGCTTTCTTT.

This sequence joins TRBV5-1 and TRBJ1-4, with D tentatively TRBD1 (6 bases). The V end was cut by 5 bases, the J end by 6 bases, with 14 bases between. The CDR3 length is 14 residues. Germline CDR1 and CDR2: SGHRS and YFSETQ. The CDR3, as DNA: TGCGCCAGCAGGCCGGACAGAAGATATGAAAAACTGTTTTTT. Its translation is CASRPDRRYEKLFF.

This clone was detected a few times. The genes are TRBV28 and TRBJ1-1, with TRBD1 as a possible D gene (6 bases). Trimming left V 6 bases short and J 1 base short, with 12 bases between. CDR3 length equals 14 residues. Germline values: CDR1 MDHEN, CDR2 SYDVKM. As DNA, the CDR3 is TGTGCCAGCAGGGCCGGGACACAGAACACTGAAGCTTTCTTT. This encodes CASRAGTQNTEAFF.

This clone was found once. The chain uses TRBV18 and TRBJ2-1; 8 positions agree with TRBD1. The ends lost 3 bases at V and 4 bases at J; junction bases unmatched: 5. Germline lookup yields CDR1 KGHSH and CDR2 LQKENI. The CDR3 loop spans 15 amino acids. The CDR3 DNA follows: TGTGCCAGCTCACCCCAGGGGGCGGGTTACAATGAGCAGTTCTTC. Protein: CASSPQGAGYNEQFF.

The genes are TRBV11-1 and TRBJ1-3; D perhaps matches TRBD1 (5 bases). This CDR3 has 14 amino acids. CDR1 is SGHAT and CDR2 is FQDESV in the germline V gene (reference sequence). V lost 4 bases, J lost 2 bases, and 9 bases lay in between. Here the CDR3 DNA reads TGTGCCAGCAGCTCCCGACAGACTGGAAACACCATATATTTT. This codes for CASSSRQTGNTIYF.

V gene TRBV2 combines with J gene TRBJ2-5; possible D gene TRBD1, 6 bases. The end of the DNA fits TRBJ2-7 better, so the J call may be wrong. CDR1 and CDR2 (germline): SNHLY, FYNNEI. CDR3 length: 14 amino acids. Here the CDR3 DNA reads TGTGCCAGCAGGGGCAGGGGATTCTCCTACGAGCAGTACTTC. Encoded protein: CASRGRGFSYEQYF.